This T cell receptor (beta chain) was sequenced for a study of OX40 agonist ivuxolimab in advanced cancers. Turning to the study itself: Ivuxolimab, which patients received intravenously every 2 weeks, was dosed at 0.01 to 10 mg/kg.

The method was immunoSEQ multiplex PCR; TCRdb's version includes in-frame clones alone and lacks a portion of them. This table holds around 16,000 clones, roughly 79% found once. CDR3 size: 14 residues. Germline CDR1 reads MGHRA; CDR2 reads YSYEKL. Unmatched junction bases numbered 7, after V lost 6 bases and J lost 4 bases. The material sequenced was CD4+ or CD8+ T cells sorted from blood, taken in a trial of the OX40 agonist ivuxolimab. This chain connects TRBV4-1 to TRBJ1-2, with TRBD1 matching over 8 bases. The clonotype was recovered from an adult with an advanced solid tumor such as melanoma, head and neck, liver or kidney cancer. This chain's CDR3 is CASRPTGAGYGYTF. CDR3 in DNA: TGCGCCAGCAGACCGACAGGGGCTGGCTATGGCTACACCTTC.